This is a list of T cell receptor beta chains from one sample in a study of shared clonotypes between healthy human individuals. Some clones are missing from TCRdb's copy, which holds only in-frame ones; the method was immunoSEQ multiplex PCR. The top ten hold approximately 0.41% of the sample, which has over 2 million clones, less than 95% seen once. The specimen was naive CD4+ T cells from PBMCs. The receptors here all came from a young man in good health. Some clones in this sample may be carry-over from other donors' samples. CDR3s include the opening cysteine and the closing phenylalanine or tryptophan. A D gene is named only where the DNA matches it firmly. Not every row has a clone size; where given, it reads once, few, many or a size class.

V	D	size	J	DNA	CDR3
TRBV28	NA	NA	TRBJ1-1	TGTGCCAGCAGTCCCGGGGGGCACTTGAACACTGAAGCTTTCTTT	CASSPGGHLNTEAFF
TRBV4-3	NA	few	TRBJ1-1	TGCGCCAGCAGCCGAGGACCGGCCTTGAACACTGAAGCTTTCTTT	CASSRGPALNTEAFF
TRBV11-3	NA	once	TRBJ1-1	TGTGCCAGCAGCTTAGATATGGATCGGGTAGCTTTCTTT	CASSLDMDRVAFF
TRBV28	NA	once	TRBJ1-2	TGTGCCAGCAGGGTCGGCGGGTTTGACTATGGCTACACCTTC	CASRVGGFDYGYTF
TRBV19	NA	NA	TRBJ2-7	TGTGCGGAGGCGTTGATAACCTACGAGCAGTACTTC	CAEALITYEQYF
TRBV11-2	NA	NA	TRBJ2-1	TGTGCCAGCAGCTTAGATCCCGAGGGCTACAATGAGCAGTTCTTC	CASSLDPEGYNEQFF
TRBV5-1	NA	NA	TRBJ1-1	TGCGCCAGCAGCTTGGAGGTCGGTCCCGCTGAAGCTTTCTTT	CASSLEVGPAEAFF
TRBV23-1	TRBD2	NA	TRBJ2-7	TGCGCCAGCAGCAACGGACTAGCGGGAGGGATCTCCTACGAGCAGTACTTC	CASSNGLAGGISYEQYF
TRBV5-1	TRBD2	NA	TRBJ2-5	TGCGCCAGCAGCTTTCTAGCGGCGGATAACCTACAAGAGACCCAGTACTTC	CASSFLAADNLQETQYF
TRBV19	TRBD2	NA	TRBJ2-3	TGTGCCAGTAGTCTTACCTTGACTAGCGGGAGTATTAGCACAGATACGCAGTATTTT	CASSLTLTSGSISTDTQYF
TRBV28	NA	NA	TRBJ1-1	TGTGCCAGCAGTTTACTCAGGGGTCACACTGAAGCTTTCTTT	CASSLLRGHTEAFF
TRBV6-6	NA	NA	TRBJ2-5	TGTGCCAGCAGTTACTCGGCCCGGGAGTACCAAGAGACCCAGTACTTC	CASSYSAREYQETQYF
TRBV2	NA	NA	TRBJ2-6	TGTGCCAGGACCCTGGCCCGGGGAGAATCTGGGGCCAACGTCCTGACTTTC	CARTLARGESGANVLTF
TRBV6-1	NA	NA	TRBJ1-1	TGTGCCAGCACAGGCCACAGAAAGAACACTGAAGCTTTCTTT	CASTGHRKNTEAFF
TRBV7-8	NA	NA	TRBJ1-1	TGTGCCAGCAGCTCGGGACCCCCCCAAGCTTTCTTT	CASSSGPPQAFF
TRBV29-1	NA	NA	TRBJ2-5	TGCAGCGTTGATACCGTGGCCCAAGAGACCCAGTACTTC	CSVDTVAQETQYF
TRBV5-1	TRBD2	NA	TRBJ2-3	TGCGCCAGCAGCTTGGTAGCGGGGACCACAGATACGCAGTATTTT	CASSLVAGTTDTQYF
TRBV6-6	NA	NA	TRBJ2-2	TGTGCCAGCAGTAAACAGGATCCGAACACCGGGGAGCTGTTTTTT	CASSKQDPNTGELFF